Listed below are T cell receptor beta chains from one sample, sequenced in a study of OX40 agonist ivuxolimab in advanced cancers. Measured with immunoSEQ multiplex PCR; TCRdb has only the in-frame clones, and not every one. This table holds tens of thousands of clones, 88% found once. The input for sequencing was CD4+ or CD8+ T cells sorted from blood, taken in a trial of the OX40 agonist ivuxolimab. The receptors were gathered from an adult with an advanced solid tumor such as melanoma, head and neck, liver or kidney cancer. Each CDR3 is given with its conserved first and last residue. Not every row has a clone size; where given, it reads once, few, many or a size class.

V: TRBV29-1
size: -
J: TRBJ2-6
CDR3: CSVAVLAGANVLTF

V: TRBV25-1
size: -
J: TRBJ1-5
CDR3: CASSVGNQPQHF

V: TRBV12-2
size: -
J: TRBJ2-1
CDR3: CASRPTPGGGLAEAHEQFF

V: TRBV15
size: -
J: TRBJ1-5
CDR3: CATSRDRQGTQPQHF

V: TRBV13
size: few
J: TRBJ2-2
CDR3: CASSFGDSQNTGELFF

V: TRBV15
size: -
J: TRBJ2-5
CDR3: CATSRQGNGETQYF

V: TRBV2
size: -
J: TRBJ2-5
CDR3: CASSAQAGVETQYF

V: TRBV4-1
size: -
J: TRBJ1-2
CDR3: CASSQRGRSNYGYTF

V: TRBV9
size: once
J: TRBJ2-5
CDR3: CASSVGAGNTQETQYF

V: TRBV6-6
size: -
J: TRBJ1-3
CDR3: CASSLGQSGNTIYF

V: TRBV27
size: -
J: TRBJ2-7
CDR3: CASSSPGDSYEQYF

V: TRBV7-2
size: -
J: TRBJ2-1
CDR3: CASSKGTGGRGEQFF

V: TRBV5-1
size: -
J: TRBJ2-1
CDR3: CASSLGAGGPDNEQFF

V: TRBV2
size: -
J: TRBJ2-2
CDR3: CASNHGGGWTGELFF

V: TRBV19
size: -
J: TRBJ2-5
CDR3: CASSKSSTQETQYF

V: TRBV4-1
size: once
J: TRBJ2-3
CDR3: CASSQDLPYWRTDTQYF

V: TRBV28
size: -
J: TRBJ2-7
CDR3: CASASPGQSYEQYF

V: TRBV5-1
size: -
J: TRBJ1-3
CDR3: CASSPEGRGNTIYF

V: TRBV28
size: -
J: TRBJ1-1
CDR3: CASSEIAGTANTEAFF

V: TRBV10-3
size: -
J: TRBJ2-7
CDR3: CATAGGTKAGENYEQYF

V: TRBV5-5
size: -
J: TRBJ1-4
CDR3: CASSTRDEKLFF

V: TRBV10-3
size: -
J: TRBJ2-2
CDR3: CAISGQESTGELFF

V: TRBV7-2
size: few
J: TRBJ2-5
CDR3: CASSLQDQETQYF

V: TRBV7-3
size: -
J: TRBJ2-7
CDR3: CASSLGGGGVAYEQYF

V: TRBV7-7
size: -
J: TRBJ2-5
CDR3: CASSPTSGMQETQYF

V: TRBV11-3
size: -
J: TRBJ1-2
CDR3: CASSGGSSASYTF

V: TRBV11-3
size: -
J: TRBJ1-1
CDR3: CASSLPGWSTEAFF

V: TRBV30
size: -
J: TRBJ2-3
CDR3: CAWSVRGRDTQYF

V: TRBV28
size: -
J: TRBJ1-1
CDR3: CASTLRGAFF

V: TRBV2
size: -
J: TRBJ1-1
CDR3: CASSELSETEAFF

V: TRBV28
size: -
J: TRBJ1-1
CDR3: CASSLRAGEAFF

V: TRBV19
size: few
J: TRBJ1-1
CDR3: CASTRTGLEAFF

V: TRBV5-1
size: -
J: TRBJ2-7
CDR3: CASSLIGEWGEQYF

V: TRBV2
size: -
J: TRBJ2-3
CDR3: CASSEKGRLVADTQYF

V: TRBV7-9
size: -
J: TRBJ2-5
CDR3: CASSRGPRSGGQETQYF

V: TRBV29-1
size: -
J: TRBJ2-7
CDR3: CSVWSGQGEVEQYF

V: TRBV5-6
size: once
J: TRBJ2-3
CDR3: CASSLGGLGGDTQYF

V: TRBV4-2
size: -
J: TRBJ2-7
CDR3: CASSHGTGVGEQYF

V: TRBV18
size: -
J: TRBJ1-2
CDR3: CASSPVGPPNYGYTF

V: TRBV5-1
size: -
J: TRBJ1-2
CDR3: CASSRTESNYGYTF

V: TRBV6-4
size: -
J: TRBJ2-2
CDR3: CASRATRDGELFF

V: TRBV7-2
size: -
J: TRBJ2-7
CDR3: CASSEQAAVPPNEQYF

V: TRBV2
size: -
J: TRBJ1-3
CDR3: CASSYRTGFENTIYF

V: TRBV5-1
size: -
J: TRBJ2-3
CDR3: CASSLTPTSANTQYF

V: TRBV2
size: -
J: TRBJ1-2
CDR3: CASRNKDSRTNYGYTF

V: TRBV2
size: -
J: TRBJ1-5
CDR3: CASSIRFQQPQHF